This TCR beta chain was retrieved from a study of blood T cell repertoires in COVID-19. Study in general: Samples taken during acute and convalescent COVID-19 were collected in the United States, Italy and Spain.

Source study methods: It was from reference gene primer amplification that nucleated cell counts were estimated. The table came from immunoSEQ multiplex PCR; TCRdb's copy has only in-frame clones and leaves some out. The V and J calls and clone size were taken over from that table, and D and trimming were inferred from the DNA. Of 150,000 to 200,000 clones listed, 86% are singletons. The CDR3 runs to 12 residues. In germline, CDR1 is LNHDA, CDR2 SQIVND (reference sequence). V was cut by 8 bases and J by 9 bases, with 11 bases left in between. The chain uses TRBV19 and TRBJ1-6, with D perhaps TRBD1 (6 bases). This clonotype originated in a woman under 40 with active or convalescent COVID-19. Sequences were obtained from peripheral blood. In nucleotides, the CDR3 is TGTGCCAGTGGTCAGGGGCTTTCACCCCTCCACTTT. As protein: CASGQGLSPLHF.